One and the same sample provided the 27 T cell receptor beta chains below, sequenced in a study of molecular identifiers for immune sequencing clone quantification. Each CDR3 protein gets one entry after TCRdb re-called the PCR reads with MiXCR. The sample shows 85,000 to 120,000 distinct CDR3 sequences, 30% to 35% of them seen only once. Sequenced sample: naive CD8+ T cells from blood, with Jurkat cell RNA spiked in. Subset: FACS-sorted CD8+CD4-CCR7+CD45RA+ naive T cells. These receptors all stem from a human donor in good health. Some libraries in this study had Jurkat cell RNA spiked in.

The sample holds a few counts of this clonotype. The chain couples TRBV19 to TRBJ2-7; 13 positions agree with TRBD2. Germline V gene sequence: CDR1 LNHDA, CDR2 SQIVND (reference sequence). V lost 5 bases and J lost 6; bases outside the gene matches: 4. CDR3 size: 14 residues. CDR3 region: CASSWTSGSGEQYF. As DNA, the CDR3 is TGTGCCAGTAGTTGGACTAGCGGGAGCGGCGAGCAGTACTTC.

CDR3 in amino acids: CASSLGARPADTEAFF. DNA for the CDR3: TGCGCCAGCAGCTTGGGAGCGCGCCCGGCGGACACTGAAGCTTTCTTT. The chain couples TRBV5-1 to TRBJ1-1; D unclear. V was trimmed by 0 bases and J by 3 bases, leaving 15 bases between them. The CDR3 covers 16 residues. The V gene's germline CDR1 is SGHRS and CDR2 YFSETQ.

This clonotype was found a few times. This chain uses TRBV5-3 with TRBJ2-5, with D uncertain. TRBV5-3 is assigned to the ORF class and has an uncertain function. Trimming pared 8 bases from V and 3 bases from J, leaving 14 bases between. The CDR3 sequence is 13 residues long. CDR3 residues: CASSQTVKETQYF. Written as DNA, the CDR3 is TGTGCCAGCAGCCAGACGGTGAAAGAGACCCAGTACTTC.

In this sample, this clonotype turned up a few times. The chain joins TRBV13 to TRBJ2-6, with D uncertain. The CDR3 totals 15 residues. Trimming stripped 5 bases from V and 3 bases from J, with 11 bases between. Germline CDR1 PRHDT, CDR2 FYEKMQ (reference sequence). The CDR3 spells CASSREGYGANVLTF. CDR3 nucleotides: TGTGCCAGCAGCCGAGAAGGGTATGGGGCCAACGTCCTGACTTTC.

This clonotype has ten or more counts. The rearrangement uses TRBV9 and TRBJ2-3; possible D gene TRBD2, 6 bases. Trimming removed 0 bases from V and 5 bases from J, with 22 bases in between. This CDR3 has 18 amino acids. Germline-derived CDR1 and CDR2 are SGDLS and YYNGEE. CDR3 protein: CASSVVPTNLALRDTQYF. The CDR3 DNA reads TGTGCCAGCAGCGTAGTTCCCACGAACCTAGCGTTACGAGATACGCAGTATTTT.

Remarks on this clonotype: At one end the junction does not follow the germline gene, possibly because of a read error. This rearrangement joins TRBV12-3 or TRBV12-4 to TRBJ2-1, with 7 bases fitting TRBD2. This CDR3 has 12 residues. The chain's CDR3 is CDSSFGGNEQFF. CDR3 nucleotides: TGTGACAGCAGTTTCGGGGGGAATGAGCAGTTCTTC.

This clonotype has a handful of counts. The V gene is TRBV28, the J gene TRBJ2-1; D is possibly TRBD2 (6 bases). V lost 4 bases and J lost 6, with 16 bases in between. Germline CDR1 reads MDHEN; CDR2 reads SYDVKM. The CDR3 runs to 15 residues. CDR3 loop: CASSWTVFGGNEQFF. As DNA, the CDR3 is TGTGCCAGCAGTTGGACGGTCTTCGGGGGCAATGAGCAGTTCTTC.

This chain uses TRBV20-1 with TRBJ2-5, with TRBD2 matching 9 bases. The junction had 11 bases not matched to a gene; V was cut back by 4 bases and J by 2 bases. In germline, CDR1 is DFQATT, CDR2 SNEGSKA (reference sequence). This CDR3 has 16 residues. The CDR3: CSANLLSGRMQETQYF. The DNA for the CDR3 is TGCAGTGCTAACCTACTCAGCGGGAGGATGCAAGAGACCCAGTACTTC.

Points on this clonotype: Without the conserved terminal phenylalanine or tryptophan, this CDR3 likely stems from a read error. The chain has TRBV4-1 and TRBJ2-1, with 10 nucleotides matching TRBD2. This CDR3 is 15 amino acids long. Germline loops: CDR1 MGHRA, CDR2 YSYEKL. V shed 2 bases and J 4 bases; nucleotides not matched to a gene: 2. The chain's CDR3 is CASSQLAGEYNEQFV. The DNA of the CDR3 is TGCGCCAGCAGCCAACTAGCGGGAGAGTACAATGAGCAGTTCGTC.

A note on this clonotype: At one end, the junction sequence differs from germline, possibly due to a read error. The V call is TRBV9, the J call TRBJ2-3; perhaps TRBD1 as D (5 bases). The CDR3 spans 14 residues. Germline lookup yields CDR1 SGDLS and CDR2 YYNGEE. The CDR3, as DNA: TGTGCCAGCAGCGTAGCCAGGGTCACAGATACGCTGTATTTT. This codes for CASSVARVTDTLYF.

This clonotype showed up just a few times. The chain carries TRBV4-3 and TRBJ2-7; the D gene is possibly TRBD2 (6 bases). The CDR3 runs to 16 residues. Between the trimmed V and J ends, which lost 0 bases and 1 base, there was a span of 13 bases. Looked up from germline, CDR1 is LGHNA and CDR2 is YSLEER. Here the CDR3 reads CASSQDRAGTSYEQYF. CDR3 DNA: TGCGCCAGCAGCCAAGATAGGGCCGGGACTTCCTACGAGCAGTACTTC.

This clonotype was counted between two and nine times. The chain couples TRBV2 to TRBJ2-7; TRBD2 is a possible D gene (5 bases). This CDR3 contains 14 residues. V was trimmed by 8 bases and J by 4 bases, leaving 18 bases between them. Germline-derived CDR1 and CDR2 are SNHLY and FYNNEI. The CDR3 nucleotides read TGTGCCAGCCCCATCCTCAAGGGAGAATACGAGCAGTACTTC. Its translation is CASPILKGEYEQYF.

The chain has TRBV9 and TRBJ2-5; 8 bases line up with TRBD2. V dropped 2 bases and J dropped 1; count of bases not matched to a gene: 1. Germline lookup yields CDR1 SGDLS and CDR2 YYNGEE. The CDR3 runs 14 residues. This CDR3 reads CASSVSGVQETQYF. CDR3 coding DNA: TGTGCCAGCAGCGTTAGCGGGGTCCAAGAGACCCAGTACTTC.

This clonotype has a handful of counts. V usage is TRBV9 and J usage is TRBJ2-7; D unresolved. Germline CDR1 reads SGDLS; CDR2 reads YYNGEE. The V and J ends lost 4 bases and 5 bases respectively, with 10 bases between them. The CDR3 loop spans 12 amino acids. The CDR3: CASSPNWDEQYF. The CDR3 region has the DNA TGTGCCAGCAGCCCGAACTGGGACGAGCAGTACTTC. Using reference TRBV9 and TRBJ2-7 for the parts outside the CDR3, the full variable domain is DSGVTQTPKHLITATGQRVTLRCSPRSGDLSVYWYQQSLDQGLQFLIQYYNGEERAKGNILERFSAQQFPDLHSELNLSSLELGDSALYFCASSPNWDEQYFGPGTRLTVT.

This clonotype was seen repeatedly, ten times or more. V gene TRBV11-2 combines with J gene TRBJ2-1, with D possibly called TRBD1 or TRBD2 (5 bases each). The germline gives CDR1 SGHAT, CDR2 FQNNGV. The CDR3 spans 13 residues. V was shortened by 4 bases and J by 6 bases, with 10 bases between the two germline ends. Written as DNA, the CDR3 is TGTGCCAGCAGCTCCCGGGACGCCAATGAGCAGTTCTTC. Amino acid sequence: CASSSRDANEQFF.

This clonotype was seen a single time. In nucleotides, the CDR3 is TGCAGCGTACCTTTCCCGAACACCGGGGAGCTGTTTTTT. Protein sequence: CSVPFPNTGELFF. The genes are TRBV29-1 and TRBJ2-2; no clear D. Germline V gene sequence: CDR1 SQVTM, CDR2 ANQGSEA. This CDR3 comprises 13 residues. With 6 bases removed from V and 0 bases from J, the gap between germline ends came to 8 bases.

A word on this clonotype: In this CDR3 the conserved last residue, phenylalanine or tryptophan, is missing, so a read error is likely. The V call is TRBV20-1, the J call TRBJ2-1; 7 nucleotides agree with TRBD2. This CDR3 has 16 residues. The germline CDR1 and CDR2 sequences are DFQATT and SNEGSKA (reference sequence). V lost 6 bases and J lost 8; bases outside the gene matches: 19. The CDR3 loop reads CSAESGTSVSLDEQFY. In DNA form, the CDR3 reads TGCAGTGCGGAGAGCGGGACTTCAGTTTCTCTCGATGAGCAGTTCTAC.

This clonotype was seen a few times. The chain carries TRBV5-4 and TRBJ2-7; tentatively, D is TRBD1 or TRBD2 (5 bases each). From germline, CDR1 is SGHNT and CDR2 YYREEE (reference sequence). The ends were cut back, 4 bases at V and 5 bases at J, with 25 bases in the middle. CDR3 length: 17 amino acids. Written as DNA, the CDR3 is TGTGCCAGCAGCCATAATGGGGCGGGTAATATTTTCCACGAGCAGTACTTC. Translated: CASSHNGAGNIFHEQYF.

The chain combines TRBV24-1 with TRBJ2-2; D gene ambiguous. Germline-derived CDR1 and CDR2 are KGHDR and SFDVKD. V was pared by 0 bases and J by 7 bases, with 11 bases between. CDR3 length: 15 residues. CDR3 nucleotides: TGTGCCACCAGTGATTTGGCCCCGTCGGTCGGGGAGCTGTTTTTT. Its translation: CATSDLAPSVGELFF.

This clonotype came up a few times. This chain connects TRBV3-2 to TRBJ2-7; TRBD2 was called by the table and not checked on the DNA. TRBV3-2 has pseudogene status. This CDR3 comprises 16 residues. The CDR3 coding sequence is TGTGCCAGCAGCCAAGATCGCCGGGACTTCATCTACGAGCAGTACTTC. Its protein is CASSQDRRDFIYEQYF.

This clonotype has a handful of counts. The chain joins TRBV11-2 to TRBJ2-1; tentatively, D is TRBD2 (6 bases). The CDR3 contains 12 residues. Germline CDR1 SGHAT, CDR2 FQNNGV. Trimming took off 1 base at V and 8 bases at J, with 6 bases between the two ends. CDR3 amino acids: CASSLGLDEQFF. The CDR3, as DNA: TGTGCCAGCAGCTTAGGACTAGATGAGCAGTTCTTC. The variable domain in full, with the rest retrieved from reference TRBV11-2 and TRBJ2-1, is EAGVAQSPRYKIIEKRQSVAFWCNPISGHATLYWYQQILGQGPKLLIQFQNNGVVDDSQLPKDRFSAERLKGVDSTLKIQPAKLEDSAVYLCASSLGLDEQFFGPGTRLTVL.

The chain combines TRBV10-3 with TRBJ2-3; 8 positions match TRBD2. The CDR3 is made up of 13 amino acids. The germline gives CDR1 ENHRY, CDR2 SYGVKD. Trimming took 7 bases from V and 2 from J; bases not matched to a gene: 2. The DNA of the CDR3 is TGTGCCATCAAACTAGCGGACACAGATACGCAGTATTTT. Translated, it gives CAIKLADTDTQYF.

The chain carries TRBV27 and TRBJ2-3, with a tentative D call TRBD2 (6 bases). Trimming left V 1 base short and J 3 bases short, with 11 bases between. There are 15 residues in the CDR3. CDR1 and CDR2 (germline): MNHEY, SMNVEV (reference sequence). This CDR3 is CASSLLRERTDTQYF. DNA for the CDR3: TGTGCCAGCAGTTTATTACGGGAGAGGACAGATACGCAGTATTTT.

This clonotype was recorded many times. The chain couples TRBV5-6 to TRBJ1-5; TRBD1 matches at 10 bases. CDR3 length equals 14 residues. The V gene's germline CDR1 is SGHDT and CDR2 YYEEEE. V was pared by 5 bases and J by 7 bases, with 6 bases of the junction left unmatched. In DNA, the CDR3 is TGTGCCAGCAGGGACAGGGGGAGAGGGCAGCCCCAGCATTTT. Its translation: CASRDRGRGQPQHF.

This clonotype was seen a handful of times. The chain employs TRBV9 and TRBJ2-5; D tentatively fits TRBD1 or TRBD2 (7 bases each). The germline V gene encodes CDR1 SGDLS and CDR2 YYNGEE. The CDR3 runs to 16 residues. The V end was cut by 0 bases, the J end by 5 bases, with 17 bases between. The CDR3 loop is CASSVGTGGSGETQYF. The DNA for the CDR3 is TGTGCCAGCAGCGTAGGGACAGGCGGGAGTGGGGAGACCCAGTACTTC.

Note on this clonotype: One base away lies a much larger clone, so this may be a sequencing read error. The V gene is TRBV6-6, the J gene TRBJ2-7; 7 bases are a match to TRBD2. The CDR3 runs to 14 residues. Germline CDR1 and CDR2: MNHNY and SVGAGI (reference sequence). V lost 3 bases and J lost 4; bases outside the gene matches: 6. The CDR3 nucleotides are TGTGCCAGCAGTTATGCGGGAGTACAGTACGAGCAGTACTTC. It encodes CASSYAGVQYEQYF.

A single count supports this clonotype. The CDR3 DNA follows: TGTGCCAGCAGCACAGGGAATAACTATGGCTACACCTTC. Protein sequence: CASSTGNNYGYTF. This sequence joins TRBV5-6 and TRBJ1-2; possibly TRBD1 for D (6 bases). Per germline, CDR1 SGHDT and CDR2 YYEEEE. Trimming took 4 bases from V and 1 from J, leaving 8 bases between them. This CDR3 region has 13 residues.